The 15 T cell receptor beta chains below were found in one sample sequenced in a study of identical twins. In TCRdb, the 5' RACE reads were re-called with MiXCR into one record per CDR3 protein. The data show 460,000 or so distinct CDR3 sequences, 12% to 15% seen once. These data were also reused for a study on yellow fever vaccine responses in identical twins.

Sequencing was performed on CD4+ T cells sorted from blood. These receptors came from a woman between 18 and 29 years old in good health.

This sequence joins TRBV20-1 and TRBJ1-1; 10 positions agree with TRBD1. The CDR3 spans 13 residues. The V and J ends lost 1 base and 7 bases, in that order; junction bases with no gene match: 3. Germline CDR1 reads DFQATT; CDR2 reads SNEGSKA (reference sequence). CDR3 sequence (DNA): TGCAGTGCTAGAGGGACAGGGGGAAATGAAGCTTTCTTT. Translated: CSARGTGGNEAFF.

This chain uses TRBV3-1 with TRBJ2-1, with D tentatively TRBD1 (6 bases). The germline V gene has CDR1 LGHDT and CDR2 YNNKEL (reference sequence). The germline V and J ends were trimmed by 3 bases and 6 bases, with 9 bases remaining between them. The CDR3 is 13 amino acids. CDR3 bases: TGTGCCAGCAGCCACGCAGGGGTCAATGAGCAGTTCTTC. It codes for CASSHAGVNEQFF.

J is TRBJ1-4 and V is TRBV28; tentatively, D is TRBD1 (5 bases). The V gene lost 6 bases and the J gene lost 2 bases, with 22 bases spanning the gap. This CDR3 has 18 residues. The germline CDR1 and CDR2 sequences are MDHEN and SYDVKM. The CDR3 DNA reads TGTGCCAGCAGCACCCCGGACATGCGGGGTACCACTAATGAAAAACTGTTTTTT. Its translation: CASSTPDMRGTTNEKLFF.

The count of this clonotype is one. The chain combines TRBV7-2 with TRBJ1-1, with a possible D match to TRBD1 (6 bases). The CDR3 sequence is 15 residues long. Germline V gene data show CDR1 as SGHTA and CDR2 as FQGNSA. Trimming shortened V by 5 bases and J by 1 base, and 14 bases separated the two germline ends. The CDR3 loop reads CASSPPGTTNTEAFF. The CDR3 DNA reads as TGTGCCAGCAGCCCGCCTGGGACAACGAACACTGAAGCTTTCTTT.

The J gene is TRBJ2-2, the V gene TRBV20-1; the D is unclear. The germline CDR1 and CDR2 sequences are DFQATT and SNEGSKA (reference sequence). The CDR3 sequence is 16 residues long. The V and J ends lost 5 bases and 0 bases respectively, with 16 bases between them. The CDR3 DNA sequence: TGCAGTGCTCGTGAGGTCTGGAGAGCGAACACCGGGGAGCTGTTTTTT. It translates to CSAREVWRANTGELFF.

The chain links TRBV7-2 to TRBJ2-3, with D possibly matching TRBD2 (6 bases). CDR1 SGHTA and CDR2 FQGNSA come from the germline V gene. With 5 bases removed from V and 2 bases from J, the gap between germline ends came to 17 bases. CDR3 size: 16 residues. In DNA, the CDR3 is TGTGCCAGCAGCCTGATGCGGGGAGTGAACACAGATACGCAGTATTTT. Translated, it gives CASSLMRGVNTDTQYF.

The chain couples TRBV12-3 or TRBV12-4 to TRBJ2-1, with unresolved D. CDR3 size: 13 residues. With 2 bases removed from V and 2 bases from J, the gap between germline ends came to 4 bases. This CDR3 reads CASSLLTYNEQFF. For the CDR3, the DNA is TGTGCCAGCAGTTTACTTACCTACAATGAGCAGTTCTTC.

This clonotype was counted a few times. This chain connects TRBV20-1 to TRBJ2-7; 9 nucleotides align to TRBD2. Germline V CDR1 and CDR2: DFQATT, SNEGSKA (reference sequence). There are 13 residues in the CDR3. V lost 1 base and J lost 6; bases outside the gene matches: 4. Here the CDR3 DNA reads TGCAGTGCTAGAGGCCTAGCGGGACTCGAGCAGTACTTC. Translation gives CSARGLAGLEQYF.

This clonotype was detected many times. The chain has TRBV7-2 and TRBJ2-2; 8 positions match TRBD1. This CDR3 region has 16 residues. Germline CDR1 is SGHTA and CDR2 is FQGNSA. V lost 6 bases and J lost 6; bases outside the gene matches: 12. CDR3 loop: CASSPWTGFIAGELFF. DNA of the CDR3: TGTGCCAGCAGTCCCTGGACAGGGTTTATTGCCGGGGAGCTGTTTTTT.

The chain is built from TRBV6-1 and TRBJ2-2; 10 bases fit TRBD2. This CDR3 has 15 residues. In germline, CDR1 is MNHNS, CDR2 SASEGT. The V and J ends lost 7 bases and 1 base, in that order; junction bases with no gene match: 3. The CDR3 sequence is CASTIAGGNTGELFF. CDR3 sequence (DNA): TGTGCCAGCACAATAGCGGGAGGGAACACCGGGGAGCTGTTTTTT.

The chain joins TRBV6-6 to TRBJ2-6; D is unresolved. V was clipped by 10 bases and J by 0 bases, with 7 bases between them. The germline CDR1 and CDR2 sequences are MNHNY and SVGAGI (reference sequence). The CDR3 is 13 residues long. The CDR3 reads CATRRSGANVLTF. Here the CDR3 DNA reads TGTGCCACCAGACGCTCTGGGGCCAACGTCCTGACTTTC.

The V and J genes are TRBV11-3 and TRBJ2-1; 11 bases are a match to TRBD2. Trimming took 5 bases from V and 8 from J; bases not matched to a gene: 8. CDR1 and CDR2 (germline): SGHNT, YENEEA. The CDR3 spans 15 residues. The CDR3 spells CASSLQTSGTDEQFF. The CDR3 DNA reads as TGTGCCAGCAGCCTACAGACTAGCGGGACGGATGAGCAGTTCTTC.

This clonotype was counted many times. CDR3 amino acids: CASSNVGQGLEEQYF. The CDR3 bases are TGTGCCAGCAGTAATGTGGGACAGGGCTTGGAAGAGCAGTACTTC. V and J are TRBV12-3 or TRBV12-4 and TRBJ2-7; 9 bases fit TRBD1. Germline trimming cut 5 bases from V and 7 bases from J; bases unmatched to any gene: 12. This CDR3 has 15 residues.

The rearrangement uses TRBV24-1 and TRBJ2-4; TRBD2 might be the D (5 bases). The CDR3 contains 11 residues. The ends were cut back, 2 bases at V and 13 bases at J, with 8 bases in the middle. The germline V gene has CDR1 KGHDR and CDR2 SFDVKD. CDR3: CATSDSGGQYF. The DNA for the CDR3 is TGTGCCACCAGTGATTCTGGAGGACAGTACTTC.

This clonotype appeared a few times. The rearrangement links TRBV14 to TRBJ2-2; 10 bases are shared with TRBD2. The CDR3 has 19 residues. Germline V gives CDR1 SGHDN, CDR2 FVKESK. The V segment lost 1 base and the J segment 5 bases; nucleotides outside the gene matches: 13. CDR3 sequence (DNA): TGTGCCAGCAGCCAAGTAGTTAGCGGGGGGACCTCGAGGACCGGGGAGCTGTTTTTT. Its translation: CASSQVVSGGTSRTGELFF. The variable domain in full, with the rest retrieved from reference TRBV14 and TRBJ2-2, is EAGVTQFPSHSVIEKGQTVTLRCDPISGHDNLYWYRRVMGKEIKFLLHFVKESKQDESGMPNNRFLAERTGGTYSTLKVQPAELEDSGVYFCASSQVVSGGTSRTGELFFGEGSRLTVL.